The rows below give T cell receptor beta chains drawn from one sample of a study of blood T cell repertoires in COVID-19. Libraries were prepared by immunoSEQ multiplex PCR; TCRdb keeps only in-frame clonotypes and omits some of them. The data show approximately 250,000 clones, roughly 88% seen once. The material sequenced was PBMCs or T cells enriched from blood (not recorded which). All receptors derive from a woman between 35 and 50 years old who had been exposed to COVID-19. CDR3s include the opening cysteine and the closing phenylalanine or tryptophan. Fields, in order: D gene, V gene, J gene, clone size, CDR3 protein, CDR3 DNA. The D gene is left open where the match is weak. Clone size is given for some rows only: seen once, a few or many times, or a class if the clone is expanded.

TRBD1	TRBV5-8	TRBJ1-2	.	CASSRRDRNYGYTF	TGTGCCAGCAGCAGACGGGACAGAAACTATGGCTACACCTTC
.	TRBV18	TRBJ1-6	.	CASSLGSDNSPLHF	TGTGCCAGCTCATTGGGCTCGGATAATTCACCCCTCCACTTT
.	TRBV6-5	TRBJ1-2	.	CASRKKRADIYGYTF	TGTGCCAGCAGGAAAAAGAGGGCAGATATCTATGGCTACACCTTC
TRBD2	TRBV6-2/TRBV6-3	TRBJ2-3	.	CASSYGRGSGTDTQYF	TGTGCCAGCAGTTACGGGCGGGGGTCGGGCACAGATACGCAGTATTTT
.	TRBV28	TRBJ2-7	.	CASSLQFPAGYEQYF	TGTGCCAGCAGTTTACAGTTCCCGGCCGGGTACGAGCAGTACTTC
TRBD1	TRBV28	TRBJ1-2	once	CASSLNTGGYNYGYTF	TGTGCCAGCAGTTTAAATACAGGGGGCTACAACTATGGCTACACCTTC
.	TRBV11-3	TRBJ1-6	.	CASSPGRGSPLHF	TGTGCCAGCAGCCCTGGCCGAGGTTCACCCCTCCACTTT
TRBD2	TRBV30	TRBJ2-1	.	CAWRLSGGYNEQFF	TGTGCCTGGAGGTTAAGCGGGGGCTACAATGAGCAGTTCTTC
.	TRBV7-2	TRBJ2-2	few	CASSFPRTGGELFF	TGTGCCAGCAGCTTTCCGCGGACTGGCGGGGAGCTGTTTTTT
TRBD1	TRBV5-5	TRBJ1-1	once	CASSRQGAETEAFF	TGTGCCAGCAGTCGACAGGGGGCGGAAACTGAAGCTTTCTTT
.	TRBV27	TRBJ1-5	.	CASSLGGYQPQHF	TGTGCCAGCAGTTTAGGGGGCTATCAGCCCCAGCATTTT
.	TRBV7-2	TRBJ1-1	.	CASSLVSGDTEAFF	TGTGCCAGCAGCTTAGTTTCCGGGGACACTGAAGCTTTCTTT
TRBD2	TRBV5-1	TRBJ2-5	.	CASSSGTSGGAETQYF	TGCGCCAGCAGCTCTGGGACTAGCGGGGGGGCGGAGACCCAGTACTTC